The sequence of this T cell receptor beta chain was determined in a study of CD8+CD57+ T cells in acquired aplastic anemia. Study overall: Mean yield of DNA from sorted CD4+ and CD8+ cells was 2.5 to 4 ug. The study's findings and limits: Patient and control CD8+ Simpson's diversity was not significantly different. The same twenty-nine CD8+ CDR3 sequences occurred in patients and in controls.

About this clonotype itself: Its antigen is unknown.

Genomic DNA templated the TCR beta VDJ and CDR3 profiling. TCRdb itself ran the reads through MiXCR, one entry per CDR3 protein. The table records about 210,000 distinct CDR3 sequences, roughly 55% of them present only once. The germline V gene has CDR1 SGHVS and CDR2 FQNEAQ. CDR3 length: 17 amino acids. V shed 5 bases and J shed 0 bases, with 19 bases lying between them. This chain links TRBV7-8 with TRBJ2-5, with D possibly TRBD1 on 6 matching bases. The TCR comes from a human donor in good health. The specimen was sorted CD4+, CD8+, or CD8+CD57+ T cells (not recorded which) from PBMCs. CDR3 residues: CASSPEGERGNQETQYF. The CDR3 region has the DNA TGTGCCAGCAGCCCAGAGGGGGAACGGGGAAACCAAGAGACCCAGTACTTC.